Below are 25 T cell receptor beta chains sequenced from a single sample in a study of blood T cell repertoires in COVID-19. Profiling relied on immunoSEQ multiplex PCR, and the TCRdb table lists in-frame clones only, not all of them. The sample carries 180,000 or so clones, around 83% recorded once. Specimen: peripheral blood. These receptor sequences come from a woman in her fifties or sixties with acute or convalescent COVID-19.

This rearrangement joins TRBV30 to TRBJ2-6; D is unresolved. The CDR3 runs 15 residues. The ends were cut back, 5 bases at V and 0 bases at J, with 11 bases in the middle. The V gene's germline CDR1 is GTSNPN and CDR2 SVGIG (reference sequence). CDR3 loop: CAWAPRLSGANVLTF. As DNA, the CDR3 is TGTGCCTGGGCCCCTAGGCTCTCTGGGGCCAACGTCCTGACTTTC.

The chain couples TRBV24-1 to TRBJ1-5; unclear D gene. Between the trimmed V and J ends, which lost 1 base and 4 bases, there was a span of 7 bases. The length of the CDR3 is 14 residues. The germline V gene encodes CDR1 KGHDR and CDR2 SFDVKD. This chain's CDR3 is CATSDLNSNQPQHF. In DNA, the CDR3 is TGTGCCACCAGTGATTTAAACAGTAATCAGCCCCAGCATTTT.

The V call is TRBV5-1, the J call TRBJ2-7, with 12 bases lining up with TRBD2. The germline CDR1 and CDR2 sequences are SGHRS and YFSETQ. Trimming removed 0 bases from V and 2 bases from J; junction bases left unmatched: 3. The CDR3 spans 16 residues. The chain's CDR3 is CASSLEPSGRAYEQYF. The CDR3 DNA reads TGCGCCAGCAGCTTGGAACCTAGCGGGAGGGCCTACGAGCAGTACTTC.

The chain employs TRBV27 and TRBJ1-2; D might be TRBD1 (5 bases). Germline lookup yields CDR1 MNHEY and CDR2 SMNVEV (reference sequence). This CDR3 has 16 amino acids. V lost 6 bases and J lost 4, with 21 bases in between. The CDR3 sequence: CASSPSPPGWVYGYTF. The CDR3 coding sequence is TGTGCCAGCAGCCCATCTCCCCCAGGGTGGGTCTATGGCTACACCTTC.

CDR3 in DNA: TGTGCCAGCAGTGGTAATTCCTACGAGCAGTACGTC. Translating it yields CASSGNSYEQYV. The chain carries TRBV2 and TRBJ2-7, with D uncertain. V lost 4 bases to trimming and J lost 1 base, with 5 bases between them. The CDR3 extends over 12 amino acids. Germline loops: CDR1 SNHLY, CDR2 FYNNEI.

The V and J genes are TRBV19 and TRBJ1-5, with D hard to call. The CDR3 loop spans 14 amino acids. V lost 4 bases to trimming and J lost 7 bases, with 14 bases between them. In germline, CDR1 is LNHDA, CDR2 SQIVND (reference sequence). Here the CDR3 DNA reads TGTGCCAGTAGTAATGATCGTTCGAGCCAGCCCCAGCATTTT. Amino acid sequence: CASSNDRSSQPQHF.

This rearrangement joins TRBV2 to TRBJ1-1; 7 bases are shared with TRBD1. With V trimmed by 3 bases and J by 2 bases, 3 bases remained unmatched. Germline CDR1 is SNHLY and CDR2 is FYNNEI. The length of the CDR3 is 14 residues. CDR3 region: CASSEDRRNTEAFF. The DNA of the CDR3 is TGTGCCAGCAGTGAGGACAGGCGTAACACTGAAGCTTTCTTT.

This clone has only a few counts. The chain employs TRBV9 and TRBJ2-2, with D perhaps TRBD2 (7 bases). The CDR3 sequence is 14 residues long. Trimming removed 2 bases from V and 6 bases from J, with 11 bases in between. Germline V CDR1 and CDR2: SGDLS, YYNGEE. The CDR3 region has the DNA TGTGCCAGCAGCGTTGGCGGGGGCCCCGGGGAGCTGTTTTTT. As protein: CASSVGGGPGELFF.

CDR3 amino acids: CASSVGQGANTGELFF. DNA for the CDR3: TGCGCCAGCAGCGTGGGACAGGGGGCGAACACCGGGGAGCTGTTTTTT. The chain combines TRBV5-1 with TRBJ2-2; 11 bases match TRBD1. The V and J ends lost 4 bases and 0 bases, in that order; junction bases with no gene match: 2. The length of the CDR3 is 16 residues. The germline gives CDR1 SGHRS, CDR2 YFSETQ.

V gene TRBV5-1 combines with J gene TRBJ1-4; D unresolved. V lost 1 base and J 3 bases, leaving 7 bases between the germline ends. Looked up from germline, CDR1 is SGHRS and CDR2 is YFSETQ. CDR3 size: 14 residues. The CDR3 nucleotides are TGCGCCAGCAGCTTGCGGGATGCTAATGAAAAACTGTTTTTT. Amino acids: CASSLRDANEKLFF.

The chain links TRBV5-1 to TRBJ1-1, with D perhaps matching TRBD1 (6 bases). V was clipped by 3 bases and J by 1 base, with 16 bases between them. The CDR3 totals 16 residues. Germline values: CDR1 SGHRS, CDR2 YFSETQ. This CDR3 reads CASSYRQVGSNTEAFF. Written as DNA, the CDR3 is TGCGCCAGCAGCTATCGACAGGTGGGTTCGAACACTGAAGCTTTCTTT.

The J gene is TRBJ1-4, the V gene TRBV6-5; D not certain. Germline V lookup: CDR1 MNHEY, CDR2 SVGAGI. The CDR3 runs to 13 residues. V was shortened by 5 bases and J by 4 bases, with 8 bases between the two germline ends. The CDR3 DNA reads TGTGCCAGCAGTCGGAGGGATAATGAAAAACTGTTTTTT. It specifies CASSRRDNEKLFF.

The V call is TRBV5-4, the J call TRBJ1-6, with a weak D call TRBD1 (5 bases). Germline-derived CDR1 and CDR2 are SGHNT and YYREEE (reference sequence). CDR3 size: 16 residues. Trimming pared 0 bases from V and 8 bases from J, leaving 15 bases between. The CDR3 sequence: CASSLGRGSTHSPLHF. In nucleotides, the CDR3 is TGTGCCAGCAGCTTGGGTCGGGGGAGTACCCATTCACCCCTCCACTTT.

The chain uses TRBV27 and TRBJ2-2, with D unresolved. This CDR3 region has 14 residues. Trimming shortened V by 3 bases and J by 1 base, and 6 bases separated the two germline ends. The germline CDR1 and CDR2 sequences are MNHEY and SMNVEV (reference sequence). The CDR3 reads CASSLAGNTGELFF. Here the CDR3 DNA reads TGTGCCAGCAGTTTGGCAGGGAACACCGGGGAGCTGTTTTTT.

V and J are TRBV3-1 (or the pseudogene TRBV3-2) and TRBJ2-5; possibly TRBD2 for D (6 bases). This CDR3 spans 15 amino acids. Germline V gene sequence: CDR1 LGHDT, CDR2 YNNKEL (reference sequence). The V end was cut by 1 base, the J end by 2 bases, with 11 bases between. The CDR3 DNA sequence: TGTGCCAGCAGCCAAGCTAGACTAGTTCAAGAGACCCAGTACTTC. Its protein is CASSQARLVQETQYF.

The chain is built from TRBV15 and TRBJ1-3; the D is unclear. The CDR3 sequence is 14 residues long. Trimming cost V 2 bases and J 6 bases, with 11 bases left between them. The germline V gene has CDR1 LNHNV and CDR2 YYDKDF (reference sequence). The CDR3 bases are TGTGCCACCAGCAGATCGCTAATAAAAAACACCATATATTTT. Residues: CATSRSLIKNTIYF.

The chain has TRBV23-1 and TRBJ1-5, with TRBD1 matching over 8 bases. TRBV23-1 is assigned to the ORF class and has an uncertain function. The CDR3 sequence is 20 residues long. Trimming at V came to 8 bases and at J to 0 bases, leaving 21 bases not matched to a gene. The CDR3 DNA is TGCGCCAGCCTTCCTCAGTCCAGGGGGCAAGAGAACTATAGCAATCAGCCCCAGCATTTT. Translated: CASLPQSRGQENYSNQPQHF.

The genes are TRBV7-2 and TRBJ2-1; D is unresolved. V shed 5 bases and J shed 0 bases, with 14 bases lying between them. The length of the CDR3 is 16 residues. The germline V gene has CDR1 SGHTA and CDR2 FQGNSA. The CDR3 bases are TGTGCCAGCAGCCCCCAGGTTCTAAACTCCTACAATGAGCAGTTCTTC. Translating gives CASSPQVLNSYNEQFF.

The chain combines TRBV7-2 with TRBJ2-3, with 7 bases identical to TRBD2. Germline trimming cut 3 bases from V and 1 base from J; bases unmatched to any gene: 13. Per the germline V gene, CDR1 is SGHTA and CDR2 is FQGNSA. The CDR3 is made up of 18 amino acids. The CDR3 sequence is CASSFFVSVSGGTDTQYF. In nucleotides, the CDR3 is TGTGCCAGCAGCTTTTTTGTTTCGGTGAGCGGGGGCACAGATACGCAGTATTTT.

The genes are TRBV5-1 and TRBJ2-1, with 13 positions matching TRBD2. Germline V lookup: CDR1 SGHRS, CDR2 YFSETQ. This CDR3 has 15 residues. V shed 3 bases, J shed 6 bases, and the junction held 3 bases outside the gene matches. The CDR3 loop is CASSSGLAGLNEQFF. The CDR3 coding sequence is TGCGCCAGCAGCTCGGGACTAGCGGGACTCAATGAGCAGTTCTTC. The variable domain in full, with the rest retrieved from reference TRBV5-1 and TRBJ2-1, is KAGVTQTPRYLIKTRGQQVTLSCSPISGHRSVSWYQQTPGQGLQFLFEYFSETQRNKGNFPGRFSGRQFSNSRSEMNVSTLELGDSALYLCASSSGLAGLNEQFFGPGTRLTVL.

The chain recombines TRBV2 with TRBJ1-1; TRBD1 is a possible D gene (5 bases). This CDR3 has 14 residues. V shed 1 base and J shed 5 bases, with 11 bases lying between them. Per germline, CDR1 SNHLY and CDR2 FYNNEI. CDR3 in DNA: TGTGCCAGCAGTGAAGTAGGGTACAGGACTGAAGCTTTCTTT. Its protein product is CASSEVGYRTEAFF.

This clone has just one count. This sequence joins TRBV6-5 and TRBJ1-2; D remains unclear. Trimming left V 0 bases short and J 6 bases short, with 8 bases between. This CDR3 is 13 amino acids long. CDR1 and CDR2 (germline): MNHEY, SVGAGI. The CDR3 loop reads CASSYSRVDGYTF. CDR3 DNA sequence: TGTGCCAGCAGTTACTCGAGGGTCGATGGCTACACCTTC.

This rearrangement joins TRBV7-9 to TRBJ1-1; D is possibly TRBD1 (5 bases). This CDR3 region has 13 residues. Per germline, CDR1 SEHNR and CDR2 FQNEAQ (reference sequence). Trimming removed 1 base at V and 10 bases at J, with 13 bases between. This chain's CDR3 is CASSLGGGSGAFF. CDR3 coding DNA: TGTGCCAGCAGCTTAGGTGGGGGGTCTGGAGCTTTCTTT.

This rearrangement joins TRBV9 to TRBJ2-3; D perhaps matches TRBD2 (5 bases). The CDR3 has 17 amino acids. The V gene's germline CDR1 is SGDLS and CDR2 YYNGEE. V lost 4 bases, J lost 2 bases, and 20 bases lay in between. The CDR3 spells CASSLQALAPNTDTQYF. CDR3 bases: TGTGCCAGCAGCTTACAAGCCCTAGCACCGAACACAGATACGCAGTATTTT.

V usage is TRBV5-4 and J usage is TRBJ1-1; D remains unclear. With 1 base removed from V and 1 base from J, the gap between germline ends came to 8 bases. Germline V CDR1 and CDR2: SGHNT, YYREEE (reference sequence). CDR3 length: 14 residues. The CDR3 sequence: CASSLIGQNTEAFF. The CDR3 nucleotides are TGTGCCAGCAGCTTGATTGGGCAGAACACTGAAGCTTTCTTT. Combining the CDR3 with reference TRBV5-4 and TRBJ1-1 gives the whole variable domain ETGVTQSPTHLIKTRGQQVTLRCSSQSGHNTVSWYQQALGQGPQFIFQYYREEENGRGNFPPRFSGLQFPNYSSELNVNALELDDSALYLCASSLIGQNTEAFFGQGTRLTVV.